This T cell receptor (beta chain) appears in the sequencing data of a study of blood T cell repertoires in COVID-19. CDR3 length: 14 residues. Trimming cost V 6 bases and J 3 bases; bases outside gene matches: 7. From germline, CDR1 is MNHNY and CDR2 SVGAGI (reference sequence). Using immunoSEQ multiplex PCR, the repertoire was profiled, and TCRdb retains in-frame clones only, with some absent. The sample has some 330,000 clones, around nine tenths seen once. The chain joins TRBV6-6 to TRBJ1-1; 7 positions match TRBD1. This receptor was identified in a woman in her 30s with COVID-19, enrolled during active disease. The sample taken for sequencing was peripheral blood. The CDR3 region is CASRDDRAYTEAFF. DNA for the CDR3: TGTGCCAGCAGGGACGACAGGGCGTACACTGAAGCTTTCTTT.